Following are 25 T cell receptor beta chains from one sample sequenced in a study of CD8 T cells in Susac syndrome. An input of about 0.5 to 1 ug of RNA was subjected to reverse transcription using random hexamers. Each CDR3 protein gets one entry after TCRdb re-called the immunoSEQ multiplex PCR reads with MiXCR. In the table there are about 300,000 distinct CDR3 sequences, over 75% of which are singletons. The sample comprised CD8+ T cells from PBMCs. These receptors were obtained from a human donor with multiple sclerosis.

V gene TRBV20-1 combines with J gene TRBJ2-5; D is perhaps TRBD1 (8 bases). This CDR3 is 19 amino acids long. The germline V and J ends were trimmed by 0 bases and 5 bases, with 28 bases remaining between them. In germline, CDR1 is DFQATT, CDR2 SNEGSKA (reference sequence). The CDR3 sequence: CSARDNAPTGGGRGETQYF. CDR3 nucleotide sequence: TGCAGTGCTAGAGATAACGCACCCACAGGGGGGGGGCGTGGGGAGACCCAGTACTTC.

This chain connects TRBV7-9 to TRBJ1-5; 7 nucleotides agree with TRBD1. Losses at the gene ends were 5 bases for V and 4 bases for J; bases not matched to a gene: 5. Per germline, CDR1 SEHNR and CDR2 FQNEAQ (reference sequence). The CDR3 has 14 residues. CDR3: CASSRSDRNQPQHF. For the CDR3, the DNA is TGTGCCAGCAGCCGATCGGACAGGAATCAGCCCCAGCATTTT.

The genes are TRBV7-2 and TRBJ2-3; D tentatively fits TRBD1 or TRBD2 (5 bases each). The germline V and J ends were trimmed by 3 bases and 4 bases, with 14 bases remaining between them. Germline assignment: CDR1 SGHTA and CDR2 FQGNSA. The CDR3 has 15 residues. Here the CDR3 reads CASSFLEEGPDTQYF. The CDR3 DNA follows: TGTGCCAGCAGCTTTCTGGAAGAGGGGCCAGATACGCAGTATTTT.

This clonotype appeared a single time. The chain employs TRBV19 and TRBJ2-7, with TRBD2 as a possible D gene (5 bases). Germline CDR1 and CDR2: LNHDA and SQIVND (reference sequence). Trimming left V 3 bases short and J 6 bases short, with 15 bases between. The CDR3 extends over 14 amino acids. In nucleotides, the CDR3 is TGTGCCAGTAGTATTGGGCCGGGCGGAGGCGAGCAGTACTTC. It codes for CASSIGPGGGEQYF.

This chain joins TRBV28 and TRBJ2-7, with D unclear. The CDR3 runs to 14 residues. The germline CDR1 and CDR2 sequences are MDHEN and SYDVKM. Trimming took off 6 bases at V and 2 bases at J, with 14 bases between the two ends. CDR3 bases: TGTGCCAGCAGCTCTCGGAATCCGGCCTACGAGCAGTACTTC. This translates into CASSSRNPAYEQYF.

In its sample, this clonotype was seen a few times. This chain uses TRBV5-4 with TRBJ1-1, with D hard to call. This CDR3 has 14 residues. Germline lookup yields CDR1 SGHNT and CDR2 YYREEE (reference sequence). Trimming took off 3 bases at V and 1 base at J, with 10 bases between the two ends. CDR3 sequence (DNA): TGTGCCAGCAGCTCCTTAGTGGGGAACACTGAAGCTTTCTTT. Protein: CASSSLVGNTEAFF.

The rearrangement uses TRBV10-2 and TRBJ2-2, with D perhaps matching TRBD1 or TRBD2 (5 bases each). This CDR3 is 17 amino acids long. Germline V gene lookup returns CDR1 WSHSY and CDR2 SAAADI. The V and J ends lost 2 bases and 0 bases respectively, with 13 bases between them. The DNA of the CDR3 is TGCGCCAGCAGTGAGCCATGGGACCCCACGAACACCGGGGAGCTGTTTTTT. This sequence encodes CASSEPWDPTNTGELFF.

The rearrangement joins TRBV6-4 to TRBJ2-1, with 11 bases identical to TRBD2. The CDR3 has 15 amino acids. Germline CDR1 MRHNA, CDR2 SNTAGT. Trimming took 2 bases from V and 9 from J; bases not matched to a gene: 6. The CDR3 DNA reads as TGTGCCAGCAGTGACCTAGCGGGAGGACGTAGTGAGCAGTTCTTC. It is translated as CASSDLAGGRSEQFF.

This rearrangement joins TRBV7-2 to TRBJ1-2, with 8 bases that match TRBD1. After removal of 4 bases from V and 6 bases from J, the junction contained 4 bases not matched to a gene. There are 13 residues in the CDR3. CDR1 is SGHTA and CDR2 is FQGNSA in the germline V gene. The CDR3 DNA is TGTGCCAGCAGCTCTTGGACAGGGAATGGCTACACCTTC. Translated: CASSSWTGNGYTF.

This chain's CDR3 is CASSGAPGDTEAFF. The CDR3 DNA follows: TGTGCCAGCAGTGGGGCCCCAGGGGACACTGAAGCTTTCTTT. The rearrangement uses TRBV2 and TRBJ1-1; D is perhaps TRBD1 (6 bases). This CDR3 spans 14 amino acids. Germline assignment: CDR1 SNHLY and CDR2 FYNNEI. Trimming stripped 4 bases from V and 3 bases from J, with 12 bases between.

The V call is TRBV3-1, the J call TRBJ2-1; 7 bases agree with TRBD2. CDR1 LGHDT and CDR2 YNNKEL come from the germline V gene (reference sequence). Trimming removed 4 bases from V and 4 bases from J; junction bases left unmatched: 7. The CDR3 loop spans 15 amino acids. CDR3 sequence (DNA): TGTGCCAGCAGCCGCCGTAGCGGGCCTTACAATGAGCAGTTCTTC. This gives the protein CASSRRSGPYNEQFF.

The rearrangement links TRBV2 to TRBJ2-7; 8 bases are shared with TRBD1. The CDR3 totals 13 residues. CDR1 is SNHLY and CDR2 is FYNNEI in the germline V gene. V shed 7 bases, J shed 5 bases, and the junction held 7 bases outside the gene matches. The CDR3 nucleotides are TGTGCCAGCAAGGGACAGGTAGATGACGAGCAGTACTTC. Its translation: CASKGQVDDEQYF.

DNA of the CDR3: TGTGCCAGCAGCTGGACGTCCGACCACGAGCAGTACTTC. It codes for CASSWTSDHEQYF. The chain is built from TRBV6-2 or TRBV6-3 and TRBJ2-7; D gene uncertain. The length of the CDR3 is 13 residues. Trimming pared 6 bases from V and 5 bases from J, leaving 14 bases between. Germline loops: CDR1 MNHEY, CDR2 SVGEGT.

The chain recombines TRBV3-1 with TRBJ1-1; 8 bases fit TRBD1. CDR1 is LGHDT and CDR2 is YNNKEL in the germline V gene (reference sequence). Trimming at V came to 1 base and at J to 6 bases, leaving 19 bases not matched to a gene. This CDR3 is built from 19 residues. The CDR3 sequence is CASSQVSEDRGPLYAEAFF. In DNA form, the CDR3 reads TGTGCCAGCAGCCAAGTTTCCGAAGACAGGGGCCCCCTTTACGCTGAAGCTTTCTTT.

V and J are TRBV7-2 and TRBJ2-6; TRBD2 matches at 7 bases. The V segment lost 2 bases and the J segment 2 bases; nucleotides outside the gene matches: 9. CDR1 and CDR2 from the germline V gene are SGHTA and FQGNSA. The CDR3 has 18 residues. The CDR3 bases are TGTGCCAGCAGCTTATCGACCACGGGGGGTACTGGGGCCAACGTCCTGACTTTC. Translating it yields CASSLSTTGGTGANVLTF.

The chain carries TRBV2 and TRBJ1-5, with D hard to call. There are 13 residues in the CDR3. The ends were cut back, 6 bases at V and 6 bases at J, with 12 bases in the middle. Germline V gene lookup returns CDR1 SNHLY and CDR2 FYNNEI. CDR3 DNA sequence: TGTGCCAGCAGCGATTTCTCCCGTCAGCCCCAGCATTTT. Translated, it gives CASSDFSRQPQHF.

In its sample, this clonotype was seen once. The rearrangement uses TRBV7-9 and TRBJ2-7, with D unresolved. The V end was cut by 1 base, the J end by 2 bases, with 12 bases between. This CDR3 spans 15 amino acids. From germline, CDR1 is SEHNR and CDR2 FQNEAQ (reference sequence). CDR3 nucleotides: TGTGCCAGCAGCTTAGGAGGAATCAGGCCCTACGAGCAGTACTTC. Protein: CASSLGGIRPYEQYF.

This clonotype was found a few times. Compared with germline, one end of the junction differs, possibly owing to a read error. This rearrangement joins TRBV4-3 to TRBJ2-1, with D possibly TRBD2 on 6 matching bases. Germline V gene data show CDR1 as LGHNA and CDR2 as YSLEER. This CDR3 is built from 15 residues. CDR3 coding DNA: TGTGCCAGCAGTCAGGACGGGAGCTCCTACAATGAGCAGTTCTTC. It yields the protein CASSQDGSSYNEQFF.

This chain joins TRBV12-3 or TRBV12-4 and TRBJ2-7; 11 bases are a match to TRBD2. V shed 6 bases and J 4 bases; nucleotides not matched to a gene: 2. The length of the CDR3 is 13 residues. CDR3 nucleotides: TGTGCCAGCAGGGGACTAGCGGCGTACGAGCAGTACTTC. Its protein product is CASRGLAAYEQYF.

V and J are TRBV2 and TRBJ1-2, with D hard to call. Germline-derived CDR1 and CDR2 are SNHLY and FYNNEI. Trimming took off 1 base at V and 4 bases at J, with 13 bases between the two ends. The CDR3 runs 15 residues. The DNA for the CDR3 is TGTGCCAGCAGTGAAGTCGACATGTCAGGCTATGGCTACACCTTC. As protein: CASSEVDMSGYGYTF.

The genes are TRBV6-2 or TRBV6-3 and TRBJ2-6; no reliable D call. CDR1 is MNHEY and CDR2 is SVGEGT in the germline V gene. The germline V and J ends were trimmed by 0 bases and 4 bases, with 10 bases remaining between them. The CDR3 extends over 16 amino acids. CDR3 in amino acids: CASSYSKTPGANVLTF. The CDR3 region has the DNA TGTGCCAGCAGTTACTCGAAAACTCCCGGGGCCAACGTCCTGACTTTC.

CDR3 nucleotide sequence: TGTGCCAGCAGCGTAGACGGACAGCCGAACACCGGGGAGCTGTTTTTT. Translated: CASSVDGQPNTGELFF. This sequence joins TRBV9 and TRBJ2-2, with a tentative D call TRBD1 (6 bases). The CDR3 is 16 residues long. Germline V gene sequence: CDR1 SGDLS, CDR2 YYNGEE. V lost 0 bases, J lost 0 bases, and 9 bases lay in between.

The CDR3 reads CASSPILGRQRHGELFF. The CDR3 DNA reads TGTGCCAGCAGCCCGATTCTGGGCCGCCAGCGTCACGGGGAGCTGTTTTTT. The V and J genes are TRBV14 and TRBJ2-2; D gene ambiguous. CDR3 length equals 17 residues. V was shortened by 4 bases and J by 7 bases, with 22 bases between the two germline ends. CDR1 and CDR2 (germline): SGHDN, FVKESK.

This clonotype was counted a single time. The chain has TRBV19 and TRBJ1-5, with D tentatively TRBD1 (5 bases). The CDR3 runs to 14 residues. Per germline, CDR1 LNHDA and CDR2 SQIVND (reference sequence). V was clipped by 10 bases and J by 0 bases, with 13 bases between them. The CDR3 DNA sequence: TGTGCCAACCGGGACGGGTTTAGCAATCAGCCCCAGCATTTT. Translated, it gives CANRDGFSNQPQHF.

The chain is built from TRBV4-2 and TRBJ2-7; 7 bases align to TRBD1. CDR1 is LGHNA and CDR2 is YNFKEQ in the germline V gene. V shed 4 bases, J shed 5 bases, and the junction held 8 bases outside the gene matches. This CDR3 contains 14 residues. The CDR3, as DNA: TGTGCCAGCAGCCCCTTTGGGACAGACCACGAGCAGTACTTC. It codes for CASSPFGTDHEQYF.